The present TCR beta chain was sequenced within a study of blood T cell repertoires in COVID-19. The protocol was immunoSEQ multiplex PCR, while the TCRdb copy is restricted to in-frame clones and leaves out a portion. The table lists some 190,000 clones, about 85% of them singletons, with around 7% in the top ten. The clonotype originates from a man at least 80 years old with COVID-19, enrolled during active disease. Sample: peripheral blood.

The CDR3 nucleotides are TGCGCCAGCAGCGTTCTTGCGGGGGGGCCCACCGGGGAGCTGTTTTTT. Translation gives CASSVLAGGPTGELFF. J is TRBJ2-2 and V is TRBV5-1; TRBD2 agrees at 9 bases. CDR1 is SGHRS and CDR2 is YFSETQ in the germline V gene. The length of the CDR3 is 16 residues. Unmatched junction bases numbered 8, after V lost 4 bases and J lost 4 bases.